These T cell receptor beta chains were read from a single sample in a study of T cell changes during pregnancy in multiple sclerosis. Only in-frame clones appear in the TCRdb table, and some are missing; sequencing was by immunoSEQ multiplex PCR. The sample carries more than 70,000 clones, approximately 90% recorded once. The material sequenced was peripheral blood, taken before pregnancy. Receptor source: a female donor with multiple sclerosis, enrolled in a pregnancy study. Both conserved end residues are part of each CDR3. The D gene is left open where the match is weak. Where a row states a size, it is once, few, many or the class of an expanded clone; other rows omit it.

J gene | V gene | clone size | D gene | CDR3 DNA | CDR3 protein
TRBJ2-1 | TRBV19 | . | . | TGTGCCAGTAGTATTGGGGCGTCCTACAATGAGCAGTTCTTC | CASSIGASYNEQFF
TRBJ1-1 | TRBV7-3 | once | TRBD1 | TGTGCCAGCAGCCGGACAGGGAGAGGGACTGAAGCTTTCTTT | CASSRTGRGTEAFF
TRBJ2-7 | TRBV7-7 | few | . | TGTGCCAGCAGCGAGTGGGAGAGCTCCTACGAGCAGTACTTC | CASSEWESSYEQYF
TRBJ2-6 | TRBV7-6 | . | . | TGTGCCAGCAGCTTATGGGGAACGGGGTCTGGGGCCAACGTCCTGACTTTC | CASSLWGTGSGANVLTF
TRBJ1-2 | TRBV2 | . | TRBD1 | TGTGCCAACCCGTTGAGGACAGGCGCAAACTATGGCTACACCTTC | CANPLRTGANYGYTF
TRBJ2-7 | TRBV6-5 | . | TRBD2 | TGTGCCAGCAGTTCTGGACTAGCGGGAGCTATCTACGAGCAGTACTTC | CASSSGLAGAIYEQYF
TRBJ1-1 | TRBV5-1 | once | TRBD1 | TGCGCCAGCAGCATCGGACAGGGCGGAGGAAACACTGAAGCTTTCTTT | CASSIGQGGGNTEAFF
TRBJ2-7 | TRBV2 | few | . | TGTGCCAGCAGTGAGGCGGAACCCTACGAGCAGTACTTC | CASSEAEPYEQYF
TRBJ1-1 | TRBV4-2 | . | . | TGTGCCAGCAGCCCACACGCGGGACGGATGAACACTGAAGCTTTCTTT | CASSPHAGRMNTEAFF
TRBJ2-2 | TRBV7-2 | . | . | TGTGCCAGCAGCCGGGTAGGGGCGGATAACACCGGGGAGCTGTTTTTT | CASSRVGADNTGELFF
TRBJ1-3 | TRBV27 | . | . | TGTGCCAGCAGGTCTATCGGCTCTGGAAACACCATATATTTT | CASRSIGSGNTIYF
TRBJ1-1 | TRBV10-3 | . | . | TGTGCCACTCGAGAGGGTACGAACACTGAAGCTTTCTTT | CATREGTNTEAFF
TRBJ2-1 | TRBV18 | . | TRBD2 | TGTGCCAGCTCACTACCGGGACTAGCGGGAGTAAATGAGCAGTTCTTC | CASSLPGLAGVNEQFF
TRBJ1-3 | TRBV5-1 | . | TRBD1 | TGCGCCAGCAGCGGAGGAGGACAGGGGACCACCTCTGGAAACACCATATATTTT | CASSGGGQGTTSGNTIYF
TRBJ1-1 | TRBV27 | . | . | TGTGCCAGCTTCGGGTTGGGGGCGGACACTGAAGCTTTCTTT | CASFGLGADTEAFF
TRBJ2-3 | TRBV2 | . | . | TGTGCCAGCAGATACTTGAGTAGCACAGATACGCAGTATTTT | CASRYLSSTDTQYF
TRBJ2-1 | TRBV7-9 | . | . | TGTGCCAGCAGCTTATCCTTGTACAATGAGCAGTTCTTC | CASSLSLYNEQFF